The 14 T cell receptor beta chains presented below share a single source sample, sequenced in a study of T cell clones after liver transplantation. Profiled with immunoSEQ multiplex PCR; TCRdb holds only in-frame clones, not every one. This sample yields around 26,000 clones, of which roughly 69% are seen a single time; 2.5% to 3% belongs to the top ten. Sequenced here: CD4+ T cells from blood, sampled before liver transplant. These receptors were obtained from a human donor who received a liver transplant.

V usage is TRBV7-8 and J usage is TRBJ2-7, with D maybe TRBD1 (6 bases). The V gene's germline CDR1 is SGHVS and CDR2 FQNEAQ. Trimming stripped 5 bases from V and 5 bases from J, with 10 bases between. The CDR3 totals 12 residues. Written as DNA, the CDR3 is TGTGCCAGCAGCCTACAGGGAAACGAGCAGTACGTC. This translates into CASSLQGNEQYV.

The genes are TRBV18 and TRBJ2-3; D gene unclear. This CDR3 has 12 residues. The V gene's germline CDR1 is KGHSH and CDR2 LQKENI. Trimming stripped 1 base from V and 4 bases from J, with 3 bases between. DNA for the CDR3: TGTGCCAGCTCACCACTTCCAGATACGCAGTATTTT. Residues: CASSPLPDTQYF.

CDR3 protein: CASSRQVTNEKLFF. Here the CDR3 DNA reads TGTGCCAGCAGCAGACAGGTTACTAATGAAAAACTGTTTTTT. This chain uses TRBV2 with TRBJ1-4, with D possibly TRBD1 on 6 matching bases. Trimming removed 6 bases from V and 2 bases from J, with 10 bases in between. Germline-derived CDR1 and CDR2 are SNHLY and FYNNEI. The CDR3 runs 14 residues.

J is TRBJ2-5 and V is TRBV19, with D perhaps given as TRBD1 or TRBD2 (5 bases each). Per the germline V gene, CDR1 is LNHDA and CDR2 is SQIVND (reference sequence). The CDR3 covers 16 residues. The V end was cut by 3 bases, the J end by 5 bases, with 19 bases between. CDR3 region: CASSIEGTGRDETQYF. CDR3 nucleotide sequence: TGTGCCAGTAGTATCGAGGGGACGGGCAGGGATGAGACCCAGTACTTC.

This sequence joins TRBV5-6 and TRBJ2-1, with TRBD1 matching 9 bases. Per germline, CDR1 SGHDT and CDR2 YYEEEE. This CDR3 is 15 amino acids long. V was clipped by 2 bases and J by 3 bases; unmatched bases: 3. Here the CDR3 reads CASSFWDRVYNEQFF. The CDR3 DNA is TGTGCCAGCAGCTTTTGGGACAGGGTCTACAATGAGCAGTTCTTC.

The chain carries TRBV11-2 and TRBJ2-3; D may be TRBD2 (5 bases). The V gene's germline CDR1 is SGHAT and CDR2 FQNNGV. The germline V and J ends were trimmed by 5 bases and 13 bases, with 19 bases remaining between them. The CDR3 runs to 13 residues. CDR3 sequence (DNA): TGTGCCAGCAGCCCTAGTCGCCAGAGGGTTGAGTATTTT. Translation gives CASSPSRQRVEYF.

This clone was counted between two and nine times. V usage is TRBV30 and J usage is TRBJ2-1, with 11 bases lining up with TRBD2. Unmatched junction bases numbered 3, after V lost 4 bases and J lost 4 bases. Germline V gene lookup returns CDR1 GTSNPN and CDR2 SVGIG (reference sequence). The CDR3 loop spans 14 amino acids. Here the CDR3 DNA reads TGTGCCTGGAAGGGGACTAGCGGTTACAATGAGCAGTTCTTC. This codes for CAWKGTSGYNEQFF. Variable domain in full (rest from reference TRBV30 and TRBJ2-1): SQTIHQWPATLVQPVGSPLSLECTVEGTSNPNLYWYRQAAGRGLQLLFYSVGIGQISSEVPQNLSASRPQDRQFILSSKKLLLSDSGFYLCAWKGTSGYNEQFFGPGTRLTVL.

This CDR3 reads CASSQTQGENTIYF. The CDR3 DNA reads as TGTGCCAGCAGCCAAACACAGGGGGAAAACACCATATATTTT. This rearrangement joins TRBV7-8 to TRBJ1-3, with TRBD1 matching over 8 bases. This CDR3 spans 14 amino acids. Germline V gene data show CDR1 as SGHVS and CDR2 as FQNEAQ. J lost 6 bases, V lost 5 bases, and 6 bases had no gene match.

This chain joins TRBV15 and TRBJ2-3, with 13 nucleotides matching TRBD2. The CDR3 consists of 18 residues. Germline CDR1 is LNHNV and CDR2 is YYDKDF (reference sequence). Germline trimming cut 5 bases from V and 4 bases from J; bases unmatched to any gene: 12. Here the CDR3 DNA reads TGTGCCACCAGCGAGCCGACGGGCGGACTAGCGGGGGCAGATACGCAGTATTTT. It translates to CATSEPTGGLAGADTQYF.

This clone showed up just once. The chain couples TRBV30 to TRBJ2-1; maybe TRBD1 (6 bases). The V gene lost 4 bases and the J gene lost 10 bases, with 17 bases spanning the gap. Germline V CDR1 and CDR2: GTSNPN, SVGIG (reference sequence). The CDR3 extends over 13 amino acids. CDR3 sequence: CAWTRDTLGEQFF. The CDR3 DNA is TGTGCCTGGACCAGGGACACCCTGGGCGAGCAGTTCTTC.

This clone was seen just once. Sequence at one end of the junction differs from germline and may be a read error. The V and J genes are TRBV5-1 and TRBJ2-7, with a tentative D call TRBD1 (7 bases). Germline V lookup: CDR1 SGHRS, CDR2 YFSETQ. This CDR3 spans 14 amino acids. Here the CDR3 DNA reads TGCGCCAGCAGTTTGGGGACAGCGGGTTACGAGCAGTACTTC. Translation gives CASSLGTAGYEQYF.

V and J are TRBV5-8 and TRBJ2-3, with 10 bases identical to TRBD2. The trim removed 4 bases at V and 1 base at J, leaving 9 bases unmatched. The CDR3 is 17 amino acids. CDR1 is SGHTS, CDR2 YDEGEE, per germline. As DNA, the CDR3 is TGTGCCAGCAGCCCCAGGACTAGCGGAAAGGGCACAGATACGCAGTATTTT. It translates to CASSPRTSGKGTDTQYF.

This clone occurred a few times. Other DNA variants within this sample encode the same CDR3. V and J are TRBV11-3 and TRBJ1-3, with TRBD1 identical over 10 bases. V was pared by 5 bases and J by 2 bases, with 3 bases of the junction left unmatched. The V gene's germline CDR1 is SGHNT and CDR2 YENEEA. This CDR3 is built from 15 residues. The CDR3: CASSPGQGPGNTIYF. The CDR3 nucleotides are TGTGCCAGCAGCCCGGGACAGGGGCCTGGAAACACCATATATTTT.

The V call is TRBV30, the J call TRBJ2-3, with D possibly TRBD1 on 7 matching bases. Trimming shortened V by 5 bases and J by 0 bases, and 15 bases separated the two germline ends. The CDR3 has 15 residues. From germline, CDR1 is GTSNPN and CDR2 SVGIG (reference sequence). CDR3 loop: CAWGGGLGSTDTQYF. In DNA form, the CDR3 reads TGTGCCTGGGGAGGGGGCCTTGGAAGCACAGATACGCAGTATTTT.